Presented here are 8 T cell receptor beta chains from one specimen sequenced in a study of radiation and T cells in renal cell carcinoma. Time point meaning: baseline pretreatment blood. Treatment specified: 15 Gy SBRT to primary tumor, nephrectomy 4 weeks later. TCRdb keeps only in-frame clones here, not all; method: immunoSEQ multiplex PCR. The table has some 140,000 clones, 70% to 90% seen once; the top ten hold more than 10%. The input for sequencing was blood, taken from a patient whose treatment included radiotherapy and nephrectomy. These receptors were taken from a woman between 50 and 59 years old with renal cell carcinoma.

V gene TRBV4-2 combines with J gene TRBJ2-7, with 7 bases matching TRBD1. V shed 4 bases, J shed 4 bases, and the junction held 10 bases outside the gene matches. There are 15 residues in the CDR3. In germline, CDR1 is LGHNA, CDR2 YNFKEQ. CDR3 sequence reads: CASSPEQGIGYEQYF. CDR3 nucleotides: TGTGCCAGCAGCCCGGAACAGGGGATCGGGTACGAGCAGTACTTC.

The chain recombines TRBV4-2 with TRBJ1-2; D not certain. Germline V lookup: CDR1 LGHNA, CDR2 YNFKEQ. This CDR3 is 11 amino acids long. Deletions cut 1 base from V and 6 bases from J, with 3 bases between. CDR3 DNA sequence: TGTGCCAGCAGCCAAGTCGATGGCTACACCTTC. Translation: CASSQVDGYTF.

The chain recombines TRBV11-3 with TRBJ2-1; possibly TRBD1 or TRBD2 for D (5 bases each). This CDR3 has 12 residues. V lost 4 bases to trimming and J lost 10 bases, with 11 bases between them. In germline, CDR1 is SGHNT, CDR2 YENEEA. DNA of the CDR3: TGTGCCAGCAGCTCGGGACGGGGAGAGCAGTTCTTC. Translation: CASSSGRGEQFF. The full variable domain, completed using reference TRBV11-3 and TRBJ2-1, is EAGVVQSPRYKIIEKKQPVAFWCNPISGHNTLYWYLQNLGQGPELLIRYENEEAVDDSQLPKDRFSAERLKGVDSTLKIQPAELGDSAVYLCASSSGRGEQFFGPGTRLTVL.

This sequence joins TRBV6-5 and TRBJ1-2; the D gene is possibly TRBD1 (6 bases). Per the germline V gene, CDR1 is MNHEY and CDR2 is SVGAGI. V gave up 6 bases and J gave up 5 bases, with 19 bases separating them. The CDR3 is made up of 15 amino acids. DNA of the CDR3: TGTGCCAGCAGCTCAGGGGAAGGATTAGTATATGGCTACACCTTC. Residues: CASSSGEGLVYGYTF.

The chain is built from TRBV25-1 and TRBJ1-6; D remains unclear. The germline V gene has CDR1 MGHDK and CDR2 SYGVNS. Trimming left V 8 bases short and J 0 bases short, with 11 bases between. There are 15 residues in the CDR3. The DNA for the CDR3 is TGTGCCAGCCGTATTACAGACTCCTATAATTCACCCCTCCACTTT. Translation gives CASRITDSYNSPLHF.

This chain connects TRBV7-3 to TRBJ1-2; no clear D. Trimming pared 2 bases from V and 2 bases from J, leaving 9 bases between. The CDR3 totals 14 residues. Germline CDR1 reads SGHTA; CDR2 reads FQGTGA. The CDR3 here is CASSLGDTNYGYTF. CDR3 nucleotide sequence: TGTGCCAGCAGCTTAGGAGACACCAACTATGGCTACACCTTC.

V gene TRBV27 combines with J gene TRBJ1-3; the D gene is possibly TRBD1 (6 bases). The germline V gene encodes CDR1 MNHEY and CDR2 SMNVEV (reference sequence). The CDR3 is 14 amino acids. The ends were cut back, 10 bases at V and 0 bases at J, with 13 bases in the middle. In DNA form, the CDR3 reads TGTGCCAATCCGACAGGACGCTCTGGAAACACCATATATTTT. Its translation: CANPTGRSGNTIYF.

The V call is TRBV19, the J call TRBJ2-2, with a possible D match to TRBD1 (5 bases). The CDR3 length is 14 residues. Trimming left V 5 bases short and J 5 bases short, with 12 bases between. The V gene's germline CDR1 is LNHDA and CDR2 SQIVND (reference sequence). The CDR3 DNA is TGTGCCAGTAGTTTACAGACAGCGACCGGGGAGCTGTTTTTT. This gives the protein CASSLQTATGELFF.